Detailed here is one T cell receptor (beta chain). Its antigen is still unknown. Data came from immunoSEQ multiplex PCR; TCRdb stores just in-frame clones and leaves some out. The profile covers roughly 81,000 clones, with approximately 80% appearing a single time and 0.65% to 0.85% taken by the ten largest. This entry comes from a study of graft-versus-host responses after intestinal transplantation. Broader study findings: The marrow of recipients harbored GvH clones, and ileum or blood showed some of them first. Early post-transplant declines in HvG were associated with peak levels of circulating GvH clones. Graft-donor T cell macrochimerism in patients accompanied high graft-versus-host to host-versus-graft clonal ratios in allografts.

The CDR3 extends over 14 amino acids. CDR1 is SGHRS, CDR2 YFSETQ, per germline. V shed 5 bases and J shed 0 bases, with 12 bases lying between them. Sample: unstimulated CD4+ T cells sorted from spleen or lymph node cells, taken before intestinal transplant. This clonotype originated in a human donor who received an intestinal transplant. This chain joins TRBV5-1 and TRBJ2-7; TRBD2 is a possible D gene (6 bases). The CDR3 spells CASRGTLSSYEQYF. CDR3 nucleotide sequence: TGCGCCAGCAGGGGGACTTTAAGCTCCTACGAGCAGTACTTC.